A single sample gave rise to the 30 T cell receptor beta chains below, sequenced in a study of vaccination and CD4 T cells after COVID-19. Documented treatment: roughly 11-day PBMC culture with coronavirus spike peptide pools or control peptides (ViraFEST assay). Their antigen targets remain unknown. The study sequenced cultured CD4+ T cell DNA using the Oncomine TCR Beta short-read assay. TCRdb used MiXCR to reprocess the PCR reads, holding one entry per CDR3 protein. Among some 8,200 distinct CDR3 sequences, 45% to 55% were seen once, and the ten largest hold 35% to 55%. Source material: CD4+ T cells from blood, cultured in vitro. The origin of the receptors is a human donor who had recovered from COVID-19.

There are a few counts of this clonotype. The chain's CDR3 is CASKWDGQGNQPQHF. The CDR3 DNA reads TGTGCCAGCAAGTGGGACGGACAGGGCAATCAGCCCCAGCATTTT. The genes are TRBV2 and TRBJ1-5; 7 nucleotides match TRBD1. CDR1 is SNHLY, CDR2 FYNNEI, per germline. The CDR3 length is 15 residues. Unmatched junction bases numbered 8, after V lost 7 bases and J lost 2 bases. Full variable domain (outside the CDR3, taken from reference TRBV2 and TRBJ1-5): EPEVTQTPSHQVTQMGQEVILRCVPISNHLYFYWYRQILGQKVEFLVSFYNNEISEKSEIFDDQFSVERPDGSNFTLKIRSTKLEDSAMYFCASKWDGQGNQPQHFGDGTRLSIL.

This CDR3 reads CASSISAANYGYTF. The CDR3 bases are TGTGCCAGTAGTATTTCGGCAGCTAACTATGGCTACACCTTC. This chain links TRBV19 with TRBJ1-2; D unresolved. Germline V gene data show CDR1 as LNHDA and CDR2 as SQIVND (reference sequence). The CDR3 is made up of 14 amino acids. V lost 3 bases, J lost 0 bases, and 8 bases lay in between.

V usage is TRBV6-1 and J usage is TRBJ1-3; tentatively, D is TRBD1 (6 bases). V gave up 6 bases and J gave up 0 bases, with 9 bases separating them. The germline CDR1 and CDR2 sequences are MNHNS and SASEGT. CDR3 size: 14 residues. The CDR3 DNA follows: TGTGCCAGCAGATCAGGGGTCTCTGGAAACACCATATATTTT. Amino acids: CASRSGVSGNTIYF.

The chain employs TRBV5-4 and TRBJ1-2; D gene ambiguous. This CDR3 spans 14 amino acids. Trimming took off 3 bases at V and 8 bases at J, with 17 bases between the two ends. CDR1 SGHNT and CDR2 YYREEE come from the germline V gene (reference sequence). The CDR3 nucleotides are TGTGCCAGCAGCTCCGCTACCCTGTTAGGCGGCTACACCTTC. Protein: CASSSATLLGGYTF. Filled out from reference TRBV5-4 and TRBJ1-2, the complete variable domain reads ETGVTQSPTHLIKTRGQQVTLRCSSQSGHNTVSWYQQALGQGPQFIFQYYREEENGRGNFPPRFSGLQFPNYSSELNVNALELDDSALYLCASSSATLLGGYTFGSGTRLTVV.

The CDR3 region has the DNA TGTGCCAGTAGTATGACGCGAGGGGACACCATATATTTT. Translated, it gives CASSMTRGDTIYF. J is TRBJ1-3 and V is TRBV19; weak D call: TRBD1 (5 bases). V was clipped by 3 bases and J by 8 bases, with 11 bases between them. The CDR3 totals 13 residues. Per the germline V gene, CDR1 is LNHDA and CDR2 is SQIVND (reference sequence).

This clonotype appeared a few times. This rearrangement joins TRBV2 to TRBJ2-7, with TRBD2 matching 8 bases. The CDR3 runs 14 residues. V trimming: 8 bases; J trimming: 3 bases; junction bases outside the gene matches: 9. Per the germline V gene, CDR1 is SNHLY and CDR2 is FYNNEI. The CDR3 coding sequence is TGTGCCAGCTACGGAAGCGGGGGTTTCTACGAGCAGTACTTC. The encoded protein is CASYGSGGFYEQYF. Full variable domain (outside the CDR3, taken from reference TRBV2 and TRBJ2-7): EPEVTQTPSHQVTQMGQEVILRCVPISNHLYFYWYRQILGQKVEFLVSFYNNEISEKSEIFDDQFSVERPDGSNFTLKIRSTKLEDSAMYFCASYGSGGFYEQYFGPGTRLTVT.

V is TRBV19 and J is TRBJ1-6; D gene unclear. The V gene lost 2 bases and the J gene lost 4 bases, with 15 bases spanning the gap. The CDR3 loop spans 17 amino acids. The germline CDR1 and CDR2 sequences are LNHDA and SQIVND (reference sequence). The CDR3 DNA reads TGTGCCAGTAGTATAAGGGCTCGGACGGAGTATAATTCACCCCTCCACTTT. Its translation is CASSIRARTEYNSPLHF.

The V gene is TRBV30, the J gene TRBJ1-2; 7 bases agree with TRBD1. CDR1 and CDR2 from the germline V gene are GTSNPN and SVGIG (reference sequence). The CDR3 runs 14 residues. The J segment lost 4 bases and the V segment lost 2 bases, leaving 7 bases of the junction unmatched. The CDR3 loop reads CAWSRDSASYGYTF. The CDR3 DNA reads as TGTGCCTGGAGTAGGGACAGTGCATCCTATGGCTACACCTTC.

The genes are TRBV27 and TRBJ1-6, with D unresolved. V was cut by 3 bases and J by 7 bases, with 4 bases left in between. This CDR3 spans 12 amino acids. The germline CDR1 and CDR2 sequences are MNHEY and SMNVEV (reference sequence). CDR3 region: CASSFLNSPLHF. The CDR3 region has the DNA TGTGCCAGCAGTTTTTTGAATTCACCCCTCCACTTT.

The chain has TRBV5-1 and TRBJ1-2, with 7 bases that match TRBD1. Germline V gives CDR1 SGHRS, CDR2 YFSETQ. V was clipped by 0 bases and J by 7 bases; unmatched bases: 12. The CDR3 length is 16 residues. CDR3 residues: CASSLAGGSTMAGYTF. As DNA, the CDR3 is TGCGCCAGCAGCTTGGCAGGGGGGAGTACGATGGCTGGCTACACCTTC. Full variable domain (outside the CDR3, taken from reference TRBV5-1 and TRBJ1-2): KAGVTQTPRYLIKTRGQQVTLSCSPISGHRSVSWYQQTPGQGLQFLFEYFSETQRNKGNFPGRFSGRQFSNSRSEMNVSTLELGDSALYLCASSLAGGSTMAGYTFGSGTRLTVV.

The J gene is TRBJ2-3, the V gene TRBV6-5; no definite D call. Trimming shortened V by 2 bases and J by 1 base, and 7 bases separated the two germline ends. The CDR3 is 14 amino acids. CDR1 and CDR2 from the germline V gene are MNHEY and SVGAGI. For the CDR3, the DNA is TGTGCCAGCAGTTACCAAGAAGGCACAGATACGCAGTATTTT. It translates to CASSYQEGTDTQYF.

The chain is built from TRBV11-2 and TRBJ2-3; 11 nucleotides align to TRBD2. CDR1 is SGHAT, CDR2 FQNNGV, per germline. The CDR3 sequence is 17 residues long. V shed 5 bases and J 0 bases; nucleotides not matched to a gene: 7. CDR3 DNA: TGTGCCAGCAGCCCCAGACTAGCGGGGCTTAGCACAGATACGCAGTATTTT. Translating it yields CASSPRLAGLSTDTQYF.

This chain uses TRBV20-1 with TRBJ1-6, with D unclear. V was cut by 6 bases and J by 6 bases, with 15 bases left in between. The germline V gene has CDR1 DFQATT and CDR2 SNEGSKA (reference sequence). The CDR3 spans 14 residues. CDR3 region: CSAISAEGNSPLHF. CDR3 DNA: TGCAGTGCGATAAGTGCCGAGGGTAATTCACCCCTCCACTTT.

CDR3 sequence reads: CASSYPDRGLNTEAFF. The CDR3 DNA sequence: TGTGCCAGCAGTTACCCGGACAGGGGCCTGAACACTGAAGCTTTCTTT. This chain connects TRBV6-5 to TRBJ1-1, with 9 bases identical to TRBD1. The V and J ends lost 2 bases and 0 bases, in that order; junction bases with no gene match: 4. The CDR3 has 16 residues. In germline, CDR1 is MNHEY, CDR2 SVGAGI.

This clonotype has just a few counts. V gene TRBV6-2 or TRBV6-3 combines with J gene TRBJ1-5; D may be TRBD1 (5 bases). V gave up 7 bases and J gave up 0 bases, with 10 bases separating them. Germline lookup yields CDR1 MNHEY and CDR2 SVGEGT. CDR3 length: 14 residues. CDR3 sequence (DNA): TGTGCCAGCAAAGAGGGGTTTAGCAATCAGCCCCAGCATTTT. It specifies CASKEGFSNQPQHF.

The rearrangement links TRBV10-1 to TRBJ1-2, with D tentatively TRBD1 (5 bases). Germline V gene sequence: CDR1 WNHNN, CDR2 SYGVQD (reference sequence). This CDR3 has 13 amino acids. V dropped 2 bases and J dropped 5 bases, with 9 bases sitting between them. The CDR3: CASSETGEYGYTF. As DNA, the CDR3 is TGCGCCAGCAGTGAGACAGGAGAATATGGCTACACCTTC.

In this sample, this clonotype turned up a few times. J is TRBJ1-1 and V is TRBV20-1, with a weak D call TRBD1 (6 bases). Germline V lookup: CDR1 DFQATT, CDR2 SNEGSKA (reference sequence). The CDR3 contains 16 residues. Between the trimmed V and J ends, which lost 3 bases and 0 bases, there was a span of 17 bases. The CDR3, as DNA: TGCAGTGCTAGCGGGGGGGCAGAGGTTATGAACACTGAAGCTTTCTTT. Residues: CSASGGAEVMNTEAFF.

This CDR3 is CSARVGQGGGNTIYF. The CDR3 region has the DNA TGCAGTGCTAGAGTCGGGCAGGGAGGAGGAAACACCATATATTTT. This sequence joins TRBV20-1 and TRBJ1-3; tentatively, D is TRBD1 (5 bases). This CDR3 region has 15 residues. Trimming took off 1 base at V and 4 bases at J, with 14 bases between the two ends. The germline V gene encodes CDR1 DFQATT and CDR2 SNEGSKA (reference sequence).

This clonotype came up a few times. The chain carries TRBV20-1 and TRBJ2-3; D is ambiguous. Trimming pared 5 bases from V and 7 bases from J, leaving 13 bases between. The CDR3 runs 12 residues. CDR1 is DFQATT and CDR2 is SNEGSKA in the germline V gene (reference sequence). CDR3 amino acids: CSAPGPDNTQYF. CDR3 bases: TGCAGTGCTCCAGGCCCAGACAATACGCAGTATTTT.

This clonotype was observed a few times. V is TRBV10-3 and J is TRBJ1-2; D gene ambiguous. CDR1 and CDR2 from the germline V gene are ENHRY and SYGVKD. The length of the CDR3 is 13 residues. Trimming stripped 4 bases from V and 2 bases from J, with 8 bases between. CDR3 DNA: TGTGCCATCAGTGGACCGGGGAACTATGGCTACACCTTC. This encodes CAISGPGNYGYTF.

This clonotype occurred a few times. This chain links TRBV2 with TRBJ2-7, with a weak D call TRBD1 (6 bases). Germline loops: CDR1 SNHLY, CDR2 FYNNEI. V was clipped by 4 bases and J by 0 bases, with 10 bases between them. The CDR3 sequence is 14 residues long. CDR3: CASSGVRGSYEQYF. The CDR3 DNA reads as TGTGCCAGCAGTGGGGTCAGGGGCTCCTACGAGCAGTACTTC.

V usage is TRBV9 and J usage is TRBJ1-6, with 8 bases aligning to TRBD1. The germline gives CDR1 SGDLS, CDR2 YYNGEE. The CDR3 consists of 16 residues. The V gene end was trimmed by 3 bases and the J gene end by 5 bases; junction bases not matched to a gene: 7. The CDR3 DNA reads TGTGCCAGCAGCGCCCAGGGGGCCCCAAATAATTCACCCCTCCACTTT. Protein sequence: CASSAQGAPNNSPLHF. Based on the CDR3 plus reference TRBV9 and TRBJ1-6, the full variable domain is DSGVTQTPKHLITATGQRVTLRCSPRSGDLSVYWYQQSLDQGLQFLIQYYNGEERAKGNILERFSAQQFPDLHSELNLSSLELGDSALYFCASSAQGAPNNSPLHFGNGTRLTVT.

This clonotype was picked up a small number of times. The V call is TRBV11-2, the J call TRBJ2-3, with TRBD2 identical over 8 bases. The CDR3 length is 17 residues. The V and J ends lost 5 bases and 2 bases, in that order; junction bases with no gene match: 12. The germline gives CDR1 SGHAT, CDR2 FQNNGV. CDR3 DNA sequence: TGTGCCAGCAGCCCCCGGACTAGCTTGTACAACACAGATACGCAGTATTTT. This codes for CASSPRTSLYNTDTQYF.

A few counts support this clonotype. The chain has TRBV11-3 and TRBJ1-6; D call uncertain. Between the trimmed V and J ends, which lost 1 base and 0 bases, there was a span of 7 bases. CDR3 length: 16 amino acids. Looked up from germline, CDR1 is SGHNT and CDR2 is YENEEA. CDR3 loop: CASSLAGPSYNSPLHF. The CDR3 DNA reads as TGTGCCAGCAGCTTAGCAGGACCCTCCTATAATTCACCCCTCCACTTT.

The chain has TRBV7-2 and TRBJ1-4; 7 nucleotides align to TRBD1. With V trimmed by 4 bases and J by 8 bases, 16 bases remained unmatched. Germline V gene sequence: CDR1 SGHTA, CDR2 FQGNSA. The CDR3 has 17 amino acids. The CDR3: CASSSSHLQGTREKLFF. DNA of the CDR3: TGTGCCAGCAGCTCATCACATCTACAGGGGACTAGGGAAAAACTGTTTTTT.

The V call is TRBV18, the J call TRBJ2-7, with D unresolved. Per germline, CDR1 KGHSH and CDR2 LQKENI. The CDR3 is made up of 13 amino acids. V was clipped by 6 bases and J by 0 bases, with 9 bases between them. CDR3 residues: CASSQWGSYEQYF. The CDR3 nucleotides read TGTGCCAGCTCCCAGTGGGGCTCCTACGAGCAGTACTTC.

The chain uses TRBV11-1 and TRBJ1-2, with D possibly matching TRBD1 (5 bases). The germline gives CDR1 SGHAT, CDR2 FQDESV (reference sequence). V lost 4 bases, J lost 4 bases, and 19 bases lay in between. The CDR3 sequence is 16 residues long. CDR3 sequence: CASSSLRVGIRYGYTF. CDR3 bases: TGTGCCAGCAGCTCCCTCAGGGTGGGGATTCGCTATGGCTACACCTTC. Using reference TRBV11-1 and TRBJ1-2 for the parts outside the CDR3, the full variable domain is EAEVAQSPRYKITEKSQAVAFWCDPISGHATLYWYRQILGQGPELLVQFQDESVVDDSQLPKDRFSAERLKGVDSTLKIQPAELGDSAMYLCASSSLRVGIRYGYTFGSGTRLTVV.

This clonotype was counted a few times. CDR3 nucleotides: TGCAGTGCTAGCCCCCTCGTAGCGGCCAGCGGGGGGATCACAGATACGCAGTATTTT. Amino acids: CSASPLVAASGGITDTQYF. V is TRBV20-1 and J is TRBJ2-3; 9 positions agree with TRBD2. V lost 3 bases to trimming and J lost 2 bases; unmatched junction nucleotides: 18. Germline V gene lookup returns CDR1 DFQATT and CDR2 SNEGSKA (reference sequence). The CDR3 extends over 19 amino acids.

This clonotype was recorded a few times. This chain links TRBV4-1 with TRBJ2-2; 10 positions match TRBD2. This CDR3 has 16 amino acids. Germline assignment: CDR1 MGHRA and CDR2 YSYEKL. V dropped 1 base and J dropped 5; count of bases not matched to a gene: 4. The CDR3 loop is CASSQVPAGGTGELFF. In DNA form, the CDR3 reads TGCGCCAGCAGCCAAGTTCCAGCGGGGGGGACCGGGGAGCTGTTTTTT.

The chain uses TRBV18 and TRBJ2-5, with D possibly called TRBD1 or TRBD2 (5 bases each). The V gene lost 1 base and the J gene lost 4 bases, with 7 bases spanning the gap. Germline V gives CDR1 KGHSH, CDR2 LQKENI. This CDR3 is built from 13 residues. Here the CDR3 reads CASSPLRGETQYF. The CDR3 DNA is TGTGCCAGCTCACCACTGAGGGGAGAGACCCAGTACTTC.